This note documents a single T cell receptor beta chain sequence. What it binds is not known. The read falls 3 residues short of the CDR3 end, and the missing part is taken from the germline J gene. The source of the sample is a study of T cells in women clearing cervical HPV infection. Whole-study context: Case blood was drawn a median approximately 21 weeks after lesion detection. Overall study results and limits: Controls had more TRBV6-7 (about 0.15%) than cases (about 0.11%).

Cervical HPV DNA detected by MY09/MY11 PCR, typed by dot-blot. This CDR3 is 15 amino acids long. Germline loops: CDR1 SEHNR, CDR2 FQNEAQ (reference sequence). Losses at the gene ends were 4 bases for V and 4 bases for J; bases not matched to a gene: 6. Profiled with immunoSEQ multiplex PCR; TCRdb holds only in-frame clones, not every one. This table lists tens of thousands of clones. This sequence originates from a woman aged 18 to 75 with a cervical HPV16 infection that either progressed to CIN3+ or cleared (not recorded which). Material: blood buffy coat. The chain has TRBV7-9 and TRBJ2-3; TRBD2 matches 9 bases. The sequenced part of the CDR3 DNA is TGTGCCAGCAGCTACGGCGGGGGGGCCGCAGATACG. Residues: CASSYGGGAADT. The whole CDR3 is CASSYGGGAADTQYF.